The source of this TCR beta chain is a study of OX40 agonist ivuxolimab in advanced cancers. Study context: Hepatocellular carcinoma, melanoma, renal cell or head and neck cancer occurred in dose-escalation patients. Study findings and constraints: In general, CD8+ T cells held more expanded clones than CD4+ did, on average.

V was shortened by 6 bases and J by 7 bases, with 12 bases between the two germline ends. The CDR3 totals 13 residues. Germline loops: CDR1 LGHNT, CDR2 FRNRAP. Some clones are missing from TCRdb's copy, which holds only in-frame ones; the method was immunoSEQ multiplex PCR. The sample shows about 110,000 clones, about nine tenths of them seen only once. This clone was detected only once. The antigen remains unidentified. The material sequenced was CD4+ or CD8+ T cells sorted from blood, taken in a trial of the OX40 agonist ivuxolimab. This TCR was sampled from an adult with an advanced solid tumor such as melanoma, head and neck, liver or kidney cancer. The chain combines TRBV12-5 with TRBJ1-4; TRBD1 might be the D (6 bases). The CDR3 nucleotides are TGTGCTAGTGGAGTAGGGGGGGGTGAAAAACTGTTTTTT. Amino acids: CASGVGGGEKLFF.